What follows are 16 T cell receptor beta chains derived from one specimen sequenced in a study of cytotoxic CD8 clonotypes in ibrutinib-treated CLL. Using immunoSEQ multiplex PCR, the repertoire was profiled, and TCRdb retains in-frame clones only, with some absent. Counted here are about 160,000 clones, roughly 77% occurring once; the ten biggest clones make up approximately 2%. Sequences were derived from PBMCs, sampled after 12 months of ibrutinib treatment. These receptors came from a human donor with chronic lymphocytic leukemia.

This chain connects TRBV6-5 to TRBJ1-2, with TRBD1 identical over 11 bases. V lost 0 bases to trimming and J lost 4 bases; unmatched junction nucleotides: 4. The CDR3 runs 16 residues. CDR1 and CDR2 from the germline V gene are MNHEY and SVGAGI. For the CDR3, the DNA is TGTGCCAGCAGTTACTCGGACAGGGGGCGTAGCTATGGCTACACCTTC. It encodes CASSYSDRGRSYGYTF.

CDR3 DNA sequence: TGTGCCAGCAGAGAGCTCACAGGGGGCAACGAGCAGTACTTC. Encoded protein: CASRELTGGNEQYF. This sequence joins TRBV27 and TRBJ2-7; 9 bases map to TRBD1. CDR3 size: 14 residues. Germline trimming cut 6 bases from V and 5 bases from J; bases unmatched to any gene: 8. CDR1 is MNHEY and CDR2 is SMNVEV in the germline V gene (reference sequence).

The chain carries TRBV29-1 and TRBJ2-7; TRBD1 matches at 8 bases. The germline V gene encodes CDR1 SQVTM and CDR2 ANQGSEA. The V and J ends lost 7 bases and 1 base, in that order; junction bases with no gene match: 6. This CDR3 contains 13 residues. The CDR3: CSGQGAGSYEQYF. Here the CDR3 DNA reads TGCAGCGGCCAGGGGGCAGGTTCCTACGAGCAGTACTTC.

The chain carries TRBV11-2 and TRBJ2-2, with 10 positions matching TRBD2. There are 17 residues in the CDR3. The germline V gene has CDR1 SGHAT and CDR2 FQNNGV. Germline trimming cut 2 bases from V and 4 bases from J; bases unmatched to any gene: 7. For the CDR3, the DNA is TGTGCCAGCAGCTTACGGGCTAGCGGGGGTTCCACCGGGGAGCTGTTTTTT. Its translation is CASSLRASGGSTGELFF.

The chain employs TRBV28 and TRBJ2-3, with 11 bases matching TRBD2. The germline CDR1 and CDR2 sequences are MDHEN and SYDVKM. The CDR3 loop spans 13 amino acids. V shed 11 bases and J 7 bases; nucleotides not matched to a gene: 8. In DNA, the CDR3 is TGTGCCTCGGAGCTAGCGGGAGGTAATACGCAGTATTTT. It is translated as CASELAGGNTQYF.

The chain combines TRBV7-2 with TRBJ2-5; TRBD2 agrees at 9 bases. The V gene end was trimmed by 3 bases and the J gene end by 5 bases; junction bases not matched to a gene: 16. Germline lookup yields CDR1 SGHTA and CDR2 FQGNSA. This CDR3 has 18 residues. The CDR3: CASSLWGQRIAGVETQYF. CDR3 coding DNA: TGTGCCAGCAGCTTGTGGGGTCAGCGCATAGCGGGAGTTGAGACCCAGTACTTC.

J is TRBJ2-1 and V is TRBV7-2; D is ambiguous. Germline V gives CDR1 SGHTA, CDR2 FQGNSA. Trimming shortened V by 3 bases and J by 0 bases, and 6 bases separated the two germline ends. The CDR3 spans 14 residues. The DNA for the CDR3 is TGTGCCAGCAGCTTGAGGAGCTCCTACAATGAGCAGTTCTTC. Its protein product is CASSLRSSYNEQFF.

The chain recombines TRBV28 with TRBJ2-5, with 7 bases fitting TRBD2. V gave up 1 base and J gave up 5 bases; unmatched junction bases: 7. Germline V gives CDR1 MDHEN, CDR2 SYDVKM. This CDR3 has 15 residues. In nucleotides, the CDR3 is TGTGCCAGCAGTTTATCCCTGATGGGGGGGGAGACCCAGTACTTC. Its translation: CASSLSLMGGETQYF.

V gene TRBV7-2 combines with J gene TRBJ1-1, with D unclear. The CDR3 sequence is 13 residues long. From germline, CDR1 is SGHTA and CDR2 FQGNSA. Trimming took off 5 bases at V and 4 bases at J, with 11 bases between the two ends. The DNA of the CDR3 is TGTGCCAGCAGCCCCCTACAAGGCACTGAAGCTTTCTTT. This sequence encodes CASSPLQGTEAFF.

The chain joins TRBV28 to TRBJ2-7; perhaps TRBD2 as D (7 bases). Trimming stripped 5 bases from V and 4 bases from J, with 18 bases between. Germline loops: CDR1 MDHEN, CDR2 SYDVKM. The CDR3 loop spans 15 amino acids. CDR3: CASSIGGGSGYEQYF. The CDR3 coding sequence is TGTGCCAGCAGTATAGGGGGGGGGAGTGGATACGAGCAGTACTTC. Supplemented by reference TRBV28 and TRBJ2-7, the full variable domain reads DVKVTQSSRYLVKRTGEKVFLECVQDMDHENMFWYRQDPGLGLRLIYFSYDVKMKEKGDIPEGYSVSREKKERFSLILESASTNQTSMYLCASSIGGGSGYEQYFGPGTRLTVT.

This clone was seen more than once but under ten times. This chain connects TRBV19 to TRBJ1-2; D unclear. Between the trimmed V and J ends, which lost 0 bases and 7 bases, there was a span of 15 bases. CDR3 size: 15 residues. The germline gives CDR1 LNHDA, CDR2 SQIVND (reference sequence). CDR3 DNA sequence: TGTGCCAGTAGTATAGAACCAGGAAGGGCAGGTGGCTACACCTTC. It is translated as CASSIEPGRAGGYTF.

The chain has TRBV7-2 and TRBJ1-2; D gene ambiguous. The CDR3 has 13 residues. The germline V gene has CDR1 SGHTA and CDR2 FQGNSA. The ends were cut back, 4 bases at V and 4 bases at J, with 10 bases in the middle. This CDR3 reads CASSSHGGYGYTF. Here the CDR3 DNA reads TGTGCCAGCAGCTCCCATGGAGGCTATGGCTACACCTTC.

The CDR3 DNA reads TGCGCCAGCAGCTTGGGAAAGAACTATGGCTACACCTTC. Its protein is CASSLGKNYGYTF. V usage is TRBV5-1 and J usage is TRBJ1-2; no clear D gene. V shed 0 bases and J shed 2 bases, with 5 bases lying between them. Germline CDR1 is SGHRS and CDR2 is YFSETQ. CDR3 length: 13 amino acids.

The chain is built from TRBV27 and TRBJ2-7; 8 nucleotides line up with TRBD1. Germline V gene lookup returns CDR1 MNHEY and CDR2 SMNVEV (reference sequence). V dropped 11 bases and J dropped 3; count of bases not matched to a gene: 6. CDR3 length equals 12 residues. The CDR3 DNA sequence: TGTGCCGCAAGGGACAGGAACTACGAGCAGTACTTC. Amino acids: CAARDRNYEQYF.

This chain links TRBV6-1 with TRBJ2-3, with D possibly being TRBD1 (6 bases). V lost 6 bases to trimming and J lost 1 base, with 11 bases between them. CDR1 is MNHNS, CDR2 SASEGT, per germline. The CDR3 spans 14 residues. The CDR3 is CASSRDTGTDTQYF. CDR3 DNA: TGTGCCAGCAGCCGGGACACCGGCACAGATACGCAGTATTTT.

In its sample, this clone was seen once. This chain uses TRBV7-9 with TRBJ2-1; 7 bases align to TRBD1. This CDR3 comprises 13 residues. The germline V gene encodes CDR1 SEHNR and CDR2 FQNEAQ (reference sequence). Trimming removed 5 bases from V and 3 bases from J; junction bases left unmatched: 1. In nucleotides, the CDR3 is TGTGCCAGCAGCGCAGGGGGCTACAATGAGCAGTTCTTC. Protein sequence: CASSAGGYNEQFF.